These T cell receptor beta chains were read from a single sample in a study of T cell responses to AZD1222 COVID-19 vaccine. This table comes from immunoSEQ multiplex PCR, and its TCRdb copy is limited to in-frame clones, with some not included. Among approximately 130,000 clones listed, over 85% were seen once. Sequenced here: peripheral blood, sampled on day 0 of AZD1222 vaccination. The receptor source for this set is an adult in good health. CDR3s include the opening cysteine and the closing phenylalanine or tryptophan. The order of the fields is V gene, J gene, D gene, clone size, CDR3 protein, CDR3 DNA. D genes are given only for firm matches. Expanded clones get a size class; other rows say once, few or many, or leave the size out.

TRBV4-1	TRBJ1-5	-	-	CASSQVEGQPQHF	TGCGCCAGCAGCCAAGTGGAAGGTCAGCCCCAGCATTTT
TRBV5-4	TRBJ1-2	TRBD1	-	CASSLGDRALVYGYTF	TGTGCCAGCAGCCTGGGGGACAGGGCCCTGGTCTATGGCTACACCTTC
TRBV9	TRBJ2-2	-	-	CASSVADTLRGGLFF	TGTGCCAGCAGCGTAGCTGACACCCTCCGAGGGGGGCTGTTTTTT
TRBV9	TRBJ1-2	TRBD1	-	CASSHGQGVYGYTF	TGTGCCAGCAGCCACGGACAGGGGGTCTATGGCTACACCTTC
TRBV29-1	TRBJ2-6	TRBD1	-	CSVVDRLYSGANVLTF	TGCAGCGTTGTGGACAGGCTGTACTCTGGGGCCAACGTCCTGACTTTC
TRBV19	TRBJ2-1	TRBD2	-	CASTKTNPGLAGVLIEQFF	TGTGCCAGTACCAAAACTAACCCGGGACTAGCGGGAGTGCTTATTGAGCAGTTCTTC
TRBV7-2	TRBJ2-7	-	-	CASSLGGTPYLEQYF	TGTGCCAGCAGCTTAGGTGGGACACCTTACCTGGAGCAGTACTTC
TRBV3-1/TRBV3-2	TRBJ1-2	-	-	CASSRGGDYTF	TGTGCCAGCAGCCGCGGAGGGGACTACACCTTC
TRBV29-1	TRBJ1-1	TRBD1	-	CSVLTGRTEAFF	TGCAGCGTCCTGACAGGGAGGACTGAAGCTTTCTTT
TRBV6-5	TRBJ1-6	-	-	CASSYRGVLKNSPLHF	TGTGCCAGCAGTTACCGGGGAGTACTTAAGAATTCACCCCTCCACTTT
TRBV6-4	TRBJ1-2	TRBD1	-	CASSGRQGDGYTF	TGTGCCAGCAGTGGAAGGCAGGGGGATGGCTACACCTTC
TRBV9	TRBJ1-1	-	-	CASSPRLDINTEAFF	TGTGCCAGCAGCCCTAGGCTTGATATAAACACTGAAGCTTTCTTT
TRBV5-6	TRBJ1-5	-	-	CASSLGPGSGQPQHF	TGTGCCAGCAGCTTGGGGCCAGGCTCAGGTCAGCCCCAGCATTTT
TRBV21-1	TRBJ2-5	-	-	CASSKVPEETQYF	TGTGCCAGCAGCAAAGTACCGGAAGAGACCCAGTACTTC
TRBV7-6	TRBJ2-2	TRBD2	once	CASSLGGGSTGELFF	TGTGCCAGCAGCTTAGGCGGGGGGTCCACCGGGGAGCTGTTTTTT
TRBV5-1	TRBJ1-2	-	-	CASSELQGGSDNYGYTF	TGCGCCAGCAGCGAGCTACAGGGAGGGAGCGATAACTATGGCTACACCTTC
TRBV7-2	TRBJ1-5	-	-	CASSFRQSNQPQHF	TGTGCCAGCAGCTTCAGACAGAGCAATCAGCCCCAGCATTTT
TRBV5-1	TRBJ1-1	-	-	CASSPPGRENTEAFF	TGCGCCAGCAGCCCCCCTGGGAGAGAGAACACTGAAGCTTTCTTT
TRBV18	TRBJ1-1	-	-	CASSPRGEGEAFF	TGTGCCAGCTCACCACGGGGAGAAGGTGAAGCTTTCTTT
TRBV28	TRBJ2-1	-	once	CASSSTRSSYNEQFF	TGTGCCAGCAGTAGTACTAGGTCCTCCTACAATGAGCAGTTCTTC
TRBV10-3	TRBJ2-6	-	-	CATAKGLEFSGANVLTF	TGTGCCACCGCCAAGGGCCTTGAGTTCTCTGGGGCCAACGTCCTGACTTTC
TRBV7-9	TRBJ2-7	TRBD2	-	CASSSIAGENYEQYF	TGTGCCAGCAGCTCCATAGCGGGAGAAAACTACGAGCAGTACTTC
TRBV2	TRBJ1-4	TRBD1	-	CASRFQGGSLEKLFF	TGTGCCAGCAGGTTCCAGGGGGGTAGTTTGGAAAAACTGTTTTTT
TRBV30	TRBJ1-2	TRBD1	-	CAWGTGTYGYTF	TGTGCCTGGGGGACAGGGACTTATGGCTACACCTTC
TRBV6-1	TRBJ2-3	-	-	CASSEGQVGTDTQYF	TGTGCCAGCAGTGAAGGACAGGTTGGAACAGATACGCAGTATTTT
TRBV2	TRBJ2-7	TRBD2	once	CASMTGAAGGAREQYF	TGTGCCAGCATGACCGGAGCGGCGGGAGGGGCGAGGGAGCAGTACTTC
TRBV7-9	TRBJ2-1	TRBD2	-	CASSSSGSLYNEQFF	TGTGCCAGCAGCTCAAGCGGGAGTTTATACAATGAGCAGTTCTTC
TRBV27	TRBJ1-6	-	-	CASTKGYNSPLHF	TGTGCCAGCACCAAAGGGTACAATTCACCCCTCCACTTT
TRBV7-2	TRBJ2-4	-	-	CASSFRAAGSVAKNIQYF	TGTGCCAGCAGCTTTAGAGCAGCTGGTAGTGTAGCCAAAAACATTCAGTACTTC
TRBV5-1	TRBJ1-3	TRBD1	-	CASSLDRPGNTIYF	TGCGCCAGCAGCCTGGACAGGCCCGGAAACACCATATATTTT
TRBV7-6	TRBJ1-1	-	once	CASSLDGRLNTEAFF	TGTGCCAGCAGCTTAGACGGACGGTTGAACACTGAAGCTTTCTTT
TRBV4-2	TRBJ2-7	TRBD2	-	CASSLLAGGPGEQYF	TGTGCCAGCAGCCTCCTAGCGGGAGGGCCAGGAGAGCAGTACTTC
TRBV28	TRBJ1-2	TRBD1	-	CASRLQGANYGYTF	TGTGCCAGCAGACTACAGGGGGCCAACTATGGCTACACCTTC
TRBV29-1	TRBJ1-3	-	-	CSVEGAGNTIYF	TGCAGCGTTGAAGGAGCTGGAAACACCATATATTTT
TRBV9	TRBJ2-7	TRBD1	-	CASSVEQGYSYEQYF	TGTGCCAGCAGCGTAGAACAGGGGTACTCCTACGAGCAGTACTTC
TRBV9	TRBJ2-1	-	-	CASSVEVRVQGEQFF	TGTGCCAGCAGCGTAGAGGTCAGGGTCCAAGGTGAGCAGTTCTTC
TRBV29-1	TRBJ2-3	TRBD1	-	CSVEDQDRPPDTQYF	TGCAGCGTTGAAGATCAGGACAGGCCCCCGGATACGCAGTATTTT
TRBV6-5	TRBJ1-6	-	-	CASSSYMNSPLHF	TGTGCCAGCAGTAGCTATATGAATTCACCCCTCCACTTT
TRBV9	TRBJ1-2	-	-	CASSVGQDTHYGYTF	TGTGCCAGCAGCGTGGGCCAGGACACCCACTATGGCTACACCTTC
TRBV19	TRBJ2-3	TRBD2	-	CASSTPGLAGGVQYF	TGTGCCAGTAGTACCCCGGGACTAGCCGGGGGAGTGCAGTATTTT
TRBV7-2	TRBJ1-1	TRBD1	-	CASSLARGGVGAFF	TGTGCCAGCAGCTTAGCGCGAGGGGGCGTCGGGGCTTTCTTT
TRBV5-5	TRBJ2-7	-	-	CASSLVTARGTYEQYF	TGTGCCAGCAGCTTGGTCACGGCCAGGGGTACCTACGAGCAGTACTTC
TRBV7-9	TRBJ1-3	-	-	CASSLTGNTIYF	TGTGCCAGCAGCTTAACTGGAAACACCATATATTTT
TRBV6-2/TRBV6-3	TRBJ1-5	-	-	CASSRDTHSNQPQHF	TGTGCCAGCAGTCGGGACACTCATAGCAATCAGCCCCAGCATTTT
TRBV15	TRBJ1-6	-	-	CATSRQGSSPLHF	TGTGCCACCAGCAGACAGGGAAGTTCACCCCTCCACTTT
TRBV27	TRBJ2-7	TRBD1	-	CASSPRQGRWEEQYF	TGTGCCAGCAGTCCCAGACAGGGACGTTGGGAAGAGCAGTACTTC
TRBV7-2	TRBJ1-1	-	-	CASSTVPGRAFF	TGTGCCAGCAGCACCGTCCCAGGTAGAGCTTTCTTT
TRBV11-2	TRBJ2-1	-	-	CASSLAGIPYNEQFF	TGTGCCAGCAGCTTAGCAGGGATCCCCTACAATGAGCAGTTCTTC
TRBV28	TRBJ1-3	-	once	CASSGIRGGGNTIYF	TGTGCCAGCAGTGGGATTCGGGGAGGTGGAAACACCATATATTTT
TRBV29-1	TRBJ1-4	TRBD1	-	CSVVIREGTGLEKLFF	TGCAGCGTTGTAATCCGGGAGGGGACAGGGCTTGAAAAACTGTTTTTT
TRBV28	TRBJ1-3	-	-	CASSLRGAGNTIYF	TGTGCCAGCAGTTTACGGGGGGCTGGAAACACCATATATTTT
TRBV28	TRBJ1-1	-	-	CASNRTPNTEAFF	TGTGCCAGCAACAGGACACCGAACACTGAAGCTTTCTTT
TRBV7-8	TRBJ1-5	-	-	CASSLAVGNQPQHF	TGTGCCAGCAGCTTAGCGGTCGGGAATCAGCCCCAGCATTTT
TRBV12-2	TRBJ2-4	-	-	CASRLDGRTGGVWTKNIQYF	TGTGCAAGTCGCTTAGATGGGCGGACAGGGGGTGTATGGACCAAAAACATTCAGTACTTC
TRBV19	TRBJ1-6	-	-	CASSGGGDSPLHF	TGTGCCAGTAGTGGTGGGGGCGATTCACCCCTCCACTTT